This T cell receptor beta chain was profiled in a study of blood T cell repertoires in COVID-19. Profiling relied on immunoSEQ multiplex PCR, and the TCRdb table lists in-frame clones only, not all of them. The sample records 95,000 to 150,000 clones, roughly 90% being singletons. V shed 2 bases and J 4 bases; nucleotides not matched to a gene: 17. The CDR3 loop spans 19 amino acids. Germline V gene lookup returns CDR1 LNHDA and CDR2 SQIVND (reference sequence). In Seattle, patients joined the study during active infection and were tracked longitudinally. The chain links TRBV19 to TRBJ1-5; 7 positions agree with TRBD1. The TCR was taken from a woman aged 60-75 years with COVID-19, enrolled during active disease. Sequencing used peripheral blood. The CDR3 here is CASSIPEGAIIVANQPQHF. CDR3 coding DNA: TGTGCCAGTAGTATACCTGAGGGGGCGATTATAGTAGCAAATCAGCCCCAGCATTTT.